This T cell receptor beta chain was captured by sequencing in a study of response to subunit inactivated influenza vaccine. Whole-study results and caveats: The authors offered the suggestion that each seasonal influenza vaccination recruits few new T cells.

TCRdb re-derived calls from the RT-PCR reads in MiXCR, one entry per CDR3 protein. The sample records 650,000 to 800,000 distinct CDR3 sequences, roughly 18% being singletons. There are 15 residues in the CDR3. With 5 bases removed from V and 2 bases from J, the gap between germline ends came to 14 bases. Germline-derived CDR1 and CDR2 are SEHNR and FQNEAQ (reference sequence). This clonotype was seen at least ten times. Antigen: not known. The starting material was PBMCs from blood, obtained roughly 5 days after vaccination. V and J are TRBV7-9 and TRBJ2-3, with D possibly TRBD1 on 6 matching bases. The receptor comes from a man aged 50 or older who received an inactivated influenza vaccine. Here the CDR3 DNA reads TGTGCCAGCAGCCCGTGGGACACCCTCACAGATACGCAGTATTTT. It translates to CASSPWDTLTDTQYF.